The 30 T cell receptor beta chains below come from one sample, sequenced in a study of Ad26.COV2.S vaccination and SARS-CoV-2 variants. Indicated treatment: roughly 19 received Ad26.COV2.S at low or high dose, single or two shots; about 5 received placebo; per-sample allocation not given. The study sampled participants on day 63 after the first vaccine or placebo injection. Sequenced by immunoSEQ multiplex PCR; TCRdb stores in-frame clones only, minus some. The data show nearly 400,000 clones, about 88% seen once. Sequences were derived from peripheral blood, sampled in a trial of Ad26.COV2.S vaccine versus placebo. The receptors come from a person between 18 and 65 years old who received the Ad26.COV2.S COVID-19 vaccine or a placebo.

This sequence joins TRBV19 and TRBJ1-5; the match to TRBD1 covers 10 bases. The CDR3 runs to 15 residues. The germline V gene encodes CDR1 LNHDA and CDR2 SQIVND (reference sequence). V gave up 5 bases and J gave up 7 bases; unmatched junction bases: 8. The CDR3 DNA reads as TGTGCCAGTAGTGCCGGGACAGGGGCGGAGCAGCCCCAGCATTTT. It codes for CASSAGTGAEQPQHF.

This chain links TRBV7-8 with TRBJ2-1, with 7 bases aligning to TRBD2. Germline V gene data show CDR1 as SGHVS and CDR2 as FQNEAQ. This CDR3 is 15 amino acids long. J gave up 3 bases and V 0 bases, and 2 bases lay outside the gene matches. The CDR3 loop is CASSLASGFYNEQFF. CDR3 DNA: TGTGCCAGCAGCTTAGCTAGCGGGTTCTACAATGAGCAGTTCTTC.

The chain carries TRBV5-4 and TRBJ2-4; no reliable D call. The V gene's germline CDR1 is SGHNT and CDR2 YYREEE (reference sequence). CDR3 size: 14 residues. V was pared by 3 bases and J by 1 base, with 8 bases between. CDR3 bases: TGTGCCAGCAGCTCCGGTGGCGCCAAAAACATTCAGTACTTC. Encoded protein: CASSSGGAKNIQYF.

V and J are TRBV5-4 and TRBJ1-1; 7 bases align to TRBD1. The V and J ends lost 3 bases and 2 bases, in that order; junction bases with no gene match: 4. Germline CDR1 is SGHNT and CDR2 is YYREEE (reference sequence). This CDR3 is built from 14 residues. CDR3 in amino acids: CASSSGQTNTEAFF. The CDR3 DNA reads TGTGCCAGCAGCTCGGGACAGACCAACACTGAAGCTTTCTTT.

This clone occurred a few times. The rearrangement uses TRBV18 and TRBJ2-2; D may be TRBD1 (6 bases). CDR1 is KGHSH, CDR2 LQKENI, per germline. CDR3 length: 19 amino acids. V gave up 4 bases and J gave up 2 bases, with 23 bases separating them. DNA for the CDR3: TGTGCCAGCTCACTTTCGTCCTTTGCCACCGGGACAAACACCGGGGAGCTGTTTTTT. Its protein is CASSLSSFATGTNTGELFF.

V is TRBV6-5 and J is TRBJ1-2, with 7 nucleotides matching TRBD1. This CDR3 spans 14 amino acids. CDR1 and CDR2 (germline): MNHEY, SVGAGI. J gave up 2 bases and V 5 bases, and 5 bases lay outside the gene matches. As DNA, the CDR3 is TGTGCCAGCAGTCAGACAGGGATAAACTATGGCTACACCTTC. Protein: CASSQTGINYGYTF.

The V and J genes are TRBV10-3 and TRBJ2-3; perhaps TRBD2 as D (6 bases). The germline V gene encodes CDR1 ENHRY and CDR2 SYGVKD. The CDR3 contains 14 residues. V was shortened by 8 bases and J by 3 bases, with 15 bases between the two germline ends. DNA for the CDR3: TGTGCCATCTCCCTAGCGATTGGGACAGATACGCAGTATTTT. Translated, it gives CAISLAIGTDTQYF.

V gene TRBV28 combines with J gene TRBJ2-5; tentative D call: TRBD1 (6 bases). Trimming took off 6 bases at V and 6 bases at J, with 20 bases between the two ends. Germline assignment: CDR1 MDHEN and CDR2 SYDVKM. This CDR3 has 15 residues. In DNA form, the CDR3 reads TGTGCCAGCAGCATCGTCGGGCAGGGGACACAGACCCAGTACTTC. Protein product: CASSIVGQGTQTQYF.

The V call is TRBV7-9, the J call TRBJ1-1, with 9 bases fitting TRBD1. This CDR3 is 19 amino acids long. The germline V gene has CDR1 SEHNR and CDR2 FQNEAQ (reference sequence). The V and J ends lost 4 bases and 10 bases, in that order; junction bases with no gene match: 25. The CDR3 protein is CASSSTRTGGFFRLGVAFF. CDR3 in DNA: TGTGCCAGCAGCTCGACCCGTACAGGGGGCTTTTTTCGGCTTGGGGTAGCTTTCTTT.

The chain employs TRBV6-6 and TRBJ1-1, with TRBD1 identical over 8 bases. V was clipped by 5 bases and J by 4 bases; unmatched bases: 9. CDR1 is MNHNY, CDR2 SVGAGI, per germline (reference sequence). The CDR3 runs 15 residues. CDR3 nucleotide sequence: TGTGCCAGCAGTACGATTGGACAGGGCCGCACTGAAGCTTTCTTT. This translates into CASSTIGQGRTEAFF.

V usage is TRBV13 and J usage is TRBJ1-2, with D maybe TRBD1 (6 bases). The CDR3 totals 13 residues. Germline V gives CDR1 PRHDT, CDR2 FYEKMQ (reference sequence). V lost 3 bases and J lost 8, with 13 bases in between. The CDR3 DNA reads as TGTGCCAGCAGCTTCTACCAGGGGAGCGGCTACACCTTC. It yields the protein CASSFYQGSGYTF. Full variable domain (remainder filled in from reference TRBV13 and TRBJ1-2): AAGVIQSPRHLIKEKRETATLKCYPIPRHDTVYWYQQGPGQDPQFLISFYEKMQSDKGSIPDRFSAQQFSDYHSELNMSSLELGDSALYFCASSFYQGSGYTFGSGTRLTVV.

Of note for this clone: Other DNA sequences within the sample encode an identical CDR3. The chain has TRBV6-5 and TRBJ2-7; 8 nucleotides line up with TRBD2. The CDR3 is 15 residues long. Germline CDR1 MNHEY, CDR2 SVGAGI. V trimming: 4 bases; J trimming: 2 bases; junction bases outside the gene matches: 7. The CDR3 region is CASSFSGTDPYEQYF. DNA of the CDR3: TGTGCCAGCAGTTTTAGCGGGACCGACCCCTACGAGCAGTACTTC.

The chain has TRBV6-1 and TRBJ2-7; 10 bases line up with TRBD2. V lost 3 bases to trimming and J lost 4 bases; unmatched junction nucleotides: 9. The germline V gene encodes CDR1 MNHNS and CDR2 SASEGT. The CDR3 contains 16 residues. The CDR3 DNA reads TGTGCCAGCAGTGACGTCAGACTAGCGGGCGGATACGAGCAGTACTTC. Translated, it gives CASSDVRLAGGYEQYF.

The genes are TRBV28 and TRBJ2-1; D is perhaps TRBD2 (7 bases). Trimming pared 3 bases from V and 7 bases from J, leaving 19 bases between. CDR3 length: 16 residues. CDR1 MDHEN and CDR2 SYDVKM come from the germline V gene. The CDR3 DNA sequence: TGTGCCAGCAGTTTTCGGGGGGCTCTGATCTGGAATGAGCAGTTCTTC. Translation gives CASSFRGALIWNEQFF.

The chain is built from TRBV28 and TRBJ1-1; no clear D. This CDR3 has 11 residues. Germline V gives CDR1 MDHEN, CDR2 SYDVKM. Deletions cut 7 bases from V and 3 bases from J, with 6 bases between. The CDR3 is CASIEDTEAFF. The CDR3 nucleotides are TGTGCCAGCATTGAAGACACTGAAGCTTTCTTT. Combining the CDR3 with reference TRBV28 and TRBJ1-1 gives the whole variable domain DVKVTQSSRYLVKRTGEKVFLECVQDMDHENMFWYRQDPGLGLRLIYFSYDVKMKEKGDIPEGYSVSREKKERFSLILESASTNQTSMYLCASIEDTEAFFGQGTRLTVV.

To note about this clone: The sample holds other DNA sequences that translate to the same CDR3. The chain recombines TRBV12-3 or TRBV12-4 with TRBJ2-5; D gene uncertain. Trimming took off 8 bases at V and 5 bases at J, with 9 bases between the two ends. This CDR3 is built from 11 residues. CDR3 DNA sequence: TGTGCCAGCTCCATCGGGGAGACCCAGTACTTC. Protein sequence: CASSIGETQYF.

This clone turned up a few times. The V and J genes are TRBV4-3 and TRBJ2-5; possible D gene TRBD2, 7 bases. The ends were cut back, 3 bases at V and 3 bases at J, with 26 bases in the middle. The germline V gene has CDR1 LGHNA and CDR2 YSLEER. CDR3 length: 19 amino acids. The CDR3: CASSQQRLGGSGIEETQYF. CDR3 bases: TGCGCCAGCAGCCAGCAAAGATTGGGGGGCAGCGGGATTGAAGAGACCCAGTACTTC.

This sequence joins TRBV2 and TRBJ2-3; 8 bases fit TRBD1. Trimming removed 7 bases from V and 3 bases from J; junction bases left unmatched: 9. CDR1 and CDR2 from the germline V gene are SNHLY and FYNNEI. The CDR3 covers 15 residues. The CDR3 reads CASIAGGGWTDTQYF. Here the CDR3 DNA reads TGTGCCAGCATTGCAGGGGGCGGTTGGACAGATACGCAGTATTTT.

The rearrangement links TRBV6-2 or TRBV6-3 to TRBJ2-2; D is uncertain. V was shortened by 5 bases and J by 5 bases, with 9 bases between the two germline ends. Germline V CDR1 and CDR2: MNHEY, SVGEGT. The CDR3 contains 13 residues. CDR3 DNA sequence: TGTGCCAGCAGTCGAGCAGTAACCGGGGAGCTGTTTTTT. Protein sequence: CASSRAVTGELFF.

The CDR3 reads CASSYTTGRNYGYTF. DNA for the CDR3: TGTGCCAGCAGTTACACGACAGGGAGGAACTATGGCTACACCTTC. The chain has TRBV6-5 and TRBJ1-2; 7 nucleotides align to TRBD1. The junction had 5 bases not matched to a gene; V was cut back by 2 bases and J by 2 bases. Germline V gene data show CDR1 as MNHEY and CDR2 as SVGAGI. The CDR3 consists of 15 residues.

In its sample, this clone was seen once. The CDR3 sequence is CASSYLYRETNYGYTF. DNA of the CDR3: TGTGCCAGCAGTTACTTATACAGGGAAACTAACTATGGCTACACCTTC. The chain has TRBV27 and TRBJ1-2; weak D call: TRBD1 (6 bases). This CDR3 is 16 amino acids long. Trimming removed 4 bases at V and 0 bases at J, with 15 bases between. CDR1 MNHEY and CDR2 SMNVEV come from the germline V gene (reference sequence).

The rearrangement uses TRBV19 and TRBJ2-1; 8 bases map to TRBD2. Looked up from germline, CDR1 is LNHDA and CDR2 is SQIVND (reference sequence). The CDR3 is 15 amino acids. Trimming removed 6 bases from V and 6 bases from J; junction bases left unmatched: 10. For the CDR3, the DNA is TGTGCCAGTAGGCGCGGGACTAGTTTTCGCAATGAGCAGTTCTTC. It yields the protein CASRRGTSFRNEQFF.

V gene TRBV10-3 combines with J gene TRBJ2-1, with 10 positions matching TRBD2. The CDR3 spans 16 residues. J was trimmed by 2 bases and V by 5 bases; bases with no gene match: 6. Germline V gene lookup returns CDR1 ENHRY and CDR2 SYGVKD. The CDR3: CAISITGTSAYNEQFF. The CDR3 coding sequence is TGTGCCATCAGTATTACCGGGACTAGCGCCTACAATGAGCAGTTCTTC.

The chain recombines TRBV19 with TRBJ1-4, with a weak D call TRBD1 (6 bases). The CDR3 totals 16 residues. With 5 bases removed from V and 4 bases from J, the gap between germline ends came to 17 bases. CDR1 and CDR2 (germline): LNHDA, SQIVND (reference sequence). CDR3 nucleotide sequence: TGTGCCAGTAGTCAACGTCCGACAGGCCATAATGAAAAACTGTTTTTT. This translates into CASSQRPTGHNEKLFF.

The chain has TRBV19 and TRBJ1-1; the D gene is possibly TRBD1 (6 bases). CDR3 length: 14 amino acids. Germline values: CDR1 LNHDA, CDR2 SQIVND (reference sequence). V lost 5 bases to trimming and J lost 5 bases, with 15 bases between them. The chain's CDR3 is CASSAQWGQTEAFF. In DNA form, the CDR3 reads TGTGCCAGTAGTGCCCAGTGGGGGCAAACTGAAGCTTTCTTT. Combining the CDR3 with reference TRBV19 and TRBJ1-1 gives the whole variable domain DGGITQSPKYLFRKEGQNVTLSCEQNLNHDAMYWYRQDPGQGLRLIYYSQIVNDFQKGDIAEGYSVSREKKESFPLTVTSAQKNPTAFYLCASSAQWGQTEAFFGQGTRLTVV.

This CDR3 is CASSPGSRNQPQHF. Written as DNA, the CDR3 is TGCGCCAGCAGTCCAGGGTCGAGGAATCAGCCCCAGCATTTT. This sequence joins TRBV4-1 and TRBJ1-5; D is possibly TRBD1 (5 bases). Trimming shortened V by 6 bases and J by 4 bases, and 13 bases separated the two germline ends. CDR3 length equals 14 residues. Germline lookup yields CDR1 MGHRA and CDR2 YSYEKL.

This rearrangement joins TRBV7-3 to TRBJ2-1; TRBD1 matches at 7 bases. The V gene's germline CDR1 is SGHTA and CDR2 FQGTGA. V trimming: 5 bases; J trimming: 5 bases; junction bases outside the gene matches: 9. This CDR3 is built from 15 residues. CDR3 in DNA: TGTGCCAGCAGCCGACGGGACAGTACAAACAATGAGCAGTTCTTC. As protein: CASSRRDSTNNEQFF.

The rearrangement uses TRBV19 and TRBJ1-2, with D perhaps matching TRBD1 (5 bases). In germline, CDR1 is LNHDA, CDR2 SQIVND (reference sequence). The CDR3 loop spans 14 amino acids. V was clipped by 0 bases and J by 7 bases, with 12 bases between them. CDR3 nucleotides: TGTGCCAGTAGTATAGATTGGCAGGGAGGTGGCTACACCTTC. This sequence encodes CASSIDWQGGGYTF.

This rearrangement joins TRBV30 to TRBJ2-3; D unclear. The CDR3 is made up of 12 amino acids. In germline, CDR1 is GTSNPN, CDR2 SVGIG (reference sequence). V was pared by 4 bases and J by 2 bases, with 7 bases between. The CDR3 is CAWTRYTDTQYF. DNA for the CDR3: TGTGCCTGGACAAGATACACAGATACGCAGTATTTT.

DNA for the CDR3: TGTGCCAGCAGCTCACACAGCCGCCTAATGACACCCCTCCACTTT. This translates into CASSSHSRLMTPLHF. This chain uses TRBV7-9 with TRBJ1-6; D gene unclear. CDR1 and CDR2 from the germline V gene are SEHNR and FQNEAQ (reference sequence). The CDR3 has 15 amino acids. The V end was cut by 4 bases, the J end by 11 bases, with 18 bases between.